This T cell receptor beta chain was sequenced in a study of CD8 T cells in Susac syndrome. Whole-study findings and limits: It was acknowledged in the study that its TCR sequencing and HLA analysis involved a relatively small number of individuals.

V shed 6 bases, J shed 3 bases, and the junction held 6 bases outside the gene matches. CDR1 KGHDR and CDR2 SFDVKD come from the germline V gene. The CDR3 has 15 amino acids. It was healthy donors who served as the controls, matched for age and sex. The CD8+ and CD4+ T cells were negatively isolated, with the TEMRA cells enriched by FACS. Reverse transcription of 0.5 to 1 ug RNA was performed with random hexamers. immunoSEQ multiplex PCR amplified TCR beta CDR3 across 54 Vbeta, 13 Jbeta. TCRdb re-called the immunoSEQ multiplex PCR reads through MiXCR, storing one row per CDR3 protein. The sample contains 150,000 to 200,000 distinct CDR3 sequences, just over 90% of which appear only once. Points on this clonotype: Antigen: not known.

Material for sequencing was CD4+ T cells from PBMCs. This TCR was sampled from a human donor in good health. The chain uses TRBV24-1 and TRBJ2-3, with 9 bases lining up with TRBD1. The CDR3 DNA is TGTGCCACCAGTCCGGGACAGGGTCGTACAGATACGCAGTATTTT. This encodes CATSPGQGRTDTQYF.